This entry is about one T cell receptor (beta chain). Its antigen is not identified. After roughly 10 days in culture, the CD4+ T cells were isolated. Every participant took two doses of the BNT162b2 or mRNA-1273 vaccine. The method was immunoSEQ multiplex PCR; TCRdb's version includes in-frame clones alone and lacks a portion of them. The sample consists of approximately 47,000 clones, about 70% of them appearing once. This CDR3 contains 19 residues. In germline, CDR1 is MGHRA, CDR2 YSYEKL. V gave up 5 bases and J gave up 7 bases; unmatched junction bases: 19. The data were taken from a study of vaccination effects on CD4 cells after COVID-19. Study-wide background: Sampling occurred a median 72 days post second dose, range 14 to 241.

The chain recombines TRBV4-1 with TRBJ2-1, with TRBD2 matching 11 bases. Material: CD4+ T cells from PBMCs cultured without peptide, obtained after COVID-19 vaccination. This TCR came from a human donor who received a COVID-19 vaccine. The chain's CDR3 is CASSEGLAGLGIFTNEQFF. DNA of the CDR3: TGCGCCAGCAGCGAAGGACTAGCGGGCTTAGGTATTTTCACTAATGAGCAGTTCTTC.